The 9 T cell receptor beta chains given below trace back to one sample, sequenced in a study of blood T cell repertoires in COVID-19. Clones were sequenced by immunoSEQ multiplex PCR, and TCRdb holds only the in-frame ones, with some missing. The data show about 410,000 clones, less than 95% seen once. Sequences were obtained from PBMCs or T cells enriched from blood (not recorded which). The receptors come from a man aged 18 to 30 who had recovered from COVID-19.

J is TRBJ2-1 and V is TRBV6-6, with 7 nucleotides matching TRBD2. CDR3 length: 17 amino acids. The germline gives CDR1 MNHNY, CDR2 SVGAGI (reference sequence). The V gene end was trimmed by 5 bases and the J gene end by 8 bases; junction bases not matched to a gene: 18. The CDR3 coding sequence is TGTGCCAGCAGTCCACTAGCGACTCGAAAGATAGGGGATGAGCAGTTCTTC. This codes for CASSPLATRKIGDEQFF.

This rearrangement joins TRBV4-2 to TRBJ2-1; a possible D gene is TRBD1 (5 bases). Germline-derived CDR1 and CDR2 are LGHNA and YNFKEQ. This CDR3 has 13 residues. V was cut by 5 bases and J by 7 bases, with 12 bases left in between. For the CDR3, the DNA is TGTGCCAGCAGCAAAACACAGGATAATGAGCAGTTCTTC. It codes for CASSKTQDNEQFF.

V gene TRBV6-5 combines with J gene TRBJ2-7, with TRBD1 matching 7 bases. V lost 5 bases and J lost 5; bases outside the gene matches: 6. Per germline, CDR1 MNHEY and CDR2 SVGAGI. The CDR3 has 13 amino acids. CDR3 region: CASSRGQSHEQYF. In DNA form, the CDR3 reads TGTGCCAGCAGTAGGGGACAGTCCCACGAGCAGTACTTC.

With regard to this clone: One end of the junction varies from germline; a read error may be responsible. The chain has TRBV2 and TRBJ1-6; TRBD1 agrees at 10 bases. CDR1 and CDR2 from the germline V gene are SNHLY and FYNNEI. This CDR3 has 11 residues. The DNA of the CDR3 is TGTGCCAGCAGTGAATGGGACAGGGGAGAATTC. Translated: CASSEWDRGEF.

The chain combines TRBV27 with TRBJ1-4, with a tentative D call TRBD1 (6 bases). Germline V gene sequence: CDR1 MNHEY, CDR2 SMNVEV (reference sequence). The V gene lost 8 bases and the J gene lost 4 bases, with 14 bases spanning the gap. The CDR3 totals 14 residues. The CDR3 DNA reads as TGTGCCAGCGGACGGACAGTGGGTAATGAAAAACTGTTTTTT. This sequence encodes CASGRTVGNEKLFF.

This clone was picked up one time. The chain has TRBV19 and TRBJ1-1; no reliable D call. Germline CDR1 and CDR2: LNHDA and SQIVND (reference sequence). CDR3 size: 12 residues. V gave up 5 bases and J gave up 10 bases, with 14 bases separating them. The chain's CDR3 is CASSLSEGAAFF. CDR3 bases: TGTGCCAGTAGTCTATCTGAGGGCGCAGCTTTCTTT.

This chain links TRBV13 with TRBJ1-1, with no clear D. Germline V CDR1 and CDR2: PRHDT, FYEKMQ (reference sequence). The CDR3 runs to 13 residues. Trimming stripped 5 bases from V and 1 base from J, with 8 bases between. The CDR3 reads CASSVSRNTEAFF. Here the CDR3 DNA reads TGTGCCAGCAGCGTCAGTCGGAACACTGAAGCTTTCTTT.

The chain has TRBV30 and TRBJ2-5, with D tentatively TRBD1 (5 bases). V lost 1 base and J 4 bases, leaving 10 bases between the germline ends. CDR1 GTSNPN and CDR2 SVGIG come from the germline V gene (reference sequence). CDR3 length equals 13 residues. The CDR3 bases are TGTGCCTGGAGTGGGAATAGGGGAGAGACCCAGTACTTC. Translation gives CAWSGNRGETQYF.

CDR3 region: CASSLVNGELFF. CDR3 nucleotides: TGTGCCAGCAGCTTAGTCAACGGGGAGCTGTTTTTT. The chain is built from TRBV7-9 and TRBJ2-2; D gene uncertain. V gave up 1 base and J gave up 7 bases, with 4 bases separating them. CDR1 is SEHNR and CDR2 is FQNEAQ in the germline V gene (reference sequence). This CDR3 is 12 amino acids long.